A few counts support the clone carrying this T cell receptor beta chain. The sample comes from a study of blood T cell repertoires in COVID-19. At the level of the study: PBMCs, B-cell-depleted T cells, or T cells provided the cDNA or gDNA that made up the material.

Trimming removed 2 bases from V and 6 bases from J; junction bases left unmatched: 4. Germline V gene data show CDR1 as SGHTS and CDR2 as YDEGEE. The CDR3 extends over 16 amino acids. Original analysis: Reference gene primers were amplified, and this amplification served to estimate nucleated cell counts. This table comes from immunoSEQ multiplex PCR, and its TCRdb copy is limited to in-frame clones, with some not included. V and J calls and clone size are those listed in that table; D and trimming were worked out from the DNA. The table has about 45,000 clones, 85% to 90% seen once. The sequenced sample consisted of peripheral blood. V and J are TRBV5-8 and TRBJ1-6; 11 nucleotides line up with TRBD1. The sequence came from a human donor in a cohort sampled during active COVID-19. CDR3 loop: CASSFRTGGFNSPLHF. The DNA for the CDR3 is TGTGCCAGCAGCTTCCGGACAGGGGGCTTTAATTCACCCCTCCACTTT.